The present entry profiles one T cell receptor beta chain with its context. V was pared by 5 bases and J by 0 bases, with 13 bases between. The CDR3 extends over 16 amino acids. Germline V gives CDR1 KGHDR, CDR2 SFDVKD. Original analysis: Estimated nucleated cell counts came from reference gene primer amplification. Measured with immunoSEQ multiplex PCR; TCRdb has only the in-frame clones, and not every one. That table supplies the V and J calls and clone size; D and trimming were determined from the DNA. Of more than 75,000 clones in the sample, 70% to 85% were seen once. The data originate from a study of blood T cell repertoires in COVID-19. Looking at the study overall: Italy, Spain and the United States were the sources of the convalescent and acute COVID-19 samples.

The TCR sequence derives from a man between 60 and 75 years old with acute or convalescent COVID-19. The rearrangement uses TRBV24-1 and TRBJ1-5; D gene ambiguous. The sample was peripheral blood. The CDR3 DNA reads as TGTGCCACCAGTGGCGGGCCTCCTAGTAGCAATCAGCCCCAGCATTTT. It is translated as CATSGGPPSSNQPQHF.